This T cell receptor (beta chain) comes out of a study of T cells expressing NK-cell markers. Overall study context: The TCR beta repertoires originated in sorted CD3+CD56+NKG2C+, CD3+CD56+NKG2C- and CD3+CD56-NKG2C+ T cells. Study findings and constraints: These same clonotypes (in a few donors) also led the CD3+CD56-NKG2C+ fraction. HCMV specificity of the expanded NKG2C+ T cell clones was not established.

CDR1 MNHEY and CDR2 SVGAGI come from the germline V gene. This CDR3 is built from 17 residues. 5'RACE template switching built TCR beta cDNA with unique molecular identifiers. Using the 5' RACE reads, TCRdb records one entry per CDR3 protein without DNA. The ten top clones account for around 20%, within a sample of roughly 180,000 distinct CDR3 sequences. Details on this clonotype: The antigen remains undetermined.

This clonotype originated in a man aged 18 to 70 in good health. The chain is built from TRBV6-5 and TRBJ1-1; TCRdb's D gene call, TRBD1, goes unchecked for lack of DNA. Specimen: blood T cells: a sorted CD56 or NKG2C T cell subset, CD4+ or CD8+ T cells, or bulk PBMC T cells (not recorded which). CDR3 amino acids: CASSYQVIREKNTEAFF.